This T cell receptor (beta chain) was recorded in a study of beta chain features in type 1 diabetes. Reverse transcription of all isolated RNA meant that expressed TCRB transcripts were sequenced. Clones were sequenced by immunoSEQ multiplex PCR, and TCRdb holds only the in-frame ones, with some missing. The data show under 950,000 clones, with under 20% seen just once and around 0.02% held by the top ten. The germline V and J ends were trimmed by 2 bases and 2 bases, with 12 bases remaining between them. This CDR3 comprises 16 residues. Per germline, CDR1 LGHNA and CDR2 YNFKEQ. Study results and limitations: Sequencing used cDNA, and cells with high TCR expression could therefore be over-represented. More deletions and fewer insertions at VDJ junctions were seen in type 1 diabetes patients.

This clone was picked up a small number of times. Its antigen is unidentified. The rearrangement links TRBV4-2 to TRBJ2-2; no reliable D call. This receptor was obtained from a woman in her late teens or twenties in good health. Sequencing input: naive CD4+ T cells from blood. The CDR3 DNA is TGTGCCAGCAGCCAAACTATATCCGCTAACACCGGGGAGCTGTTTTTT. This sequence encodes CASSQTISANTGELFF.